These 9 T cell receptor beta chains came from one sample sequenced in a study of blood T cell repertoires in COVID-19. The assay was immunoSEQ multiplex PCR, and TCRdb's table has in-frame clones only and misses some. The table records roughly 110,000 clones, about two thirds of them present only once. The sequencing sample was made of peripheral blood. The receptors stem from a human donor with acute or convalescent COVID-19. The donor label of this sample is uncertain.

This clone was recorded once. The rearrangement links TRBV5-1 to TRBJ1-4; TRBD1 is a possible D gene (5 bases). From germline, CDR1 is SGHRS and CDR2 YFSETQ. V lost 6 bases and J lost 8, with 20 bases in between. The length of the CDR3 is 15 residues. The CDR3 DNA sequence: TGCGCCAGCACCCCAAACCCGGGGGGTGTCGAAAAACTGTTTTTT. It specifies CASTPNPGGVEKLFF.

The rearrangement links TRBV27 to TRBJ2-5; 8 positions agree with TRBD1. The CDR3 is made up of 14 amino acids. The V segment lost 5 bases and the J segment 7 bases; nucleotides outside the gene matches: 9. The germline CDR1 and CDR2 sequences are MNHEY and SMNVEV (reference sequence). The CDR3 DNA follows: TGTGCCAGCAGTCTACGACAGGGGACGATGACCCAGTACTTC. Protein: CASSLRQGTMTQYF.

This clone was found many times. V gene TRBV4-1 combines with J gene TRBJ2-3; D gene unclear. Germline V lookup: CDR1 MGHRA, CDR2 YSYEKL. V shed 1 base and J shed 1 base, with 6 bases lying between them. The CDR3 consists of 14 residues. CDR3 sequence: CASSQGFGTDTQYF. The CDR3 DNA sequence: TGCGCCAGCAGCCAAGGTTTCGGCACAGATACGCAGTATTTT.

The CDR3, as DNA: TGTGCCAGCAGTTACAGGGGGAATGAAAAACTGTTTTTT. Amino acid sequence: CASSYRGNEKLFF. The V and J genes are TRBV12-3 or TRBV12-4 and TRBJ1-4, with 8 nucleotides matching TRBD1. J gave up 5 bases and V 4 bases, and 0 bases lay outside the gene matches. The CDR3 sequence is 13 residues long.

CDR3 nucleotides: TGTGCCAGCAGTATAGGACAGGGGCGGGAAGCTTTCTTT. Its protein product is CASSIGQGREAFF. V and J are TRBV12-3 or TRBV12-4 and TRBJ1-1; TRBD1 matches at 9 bases. The junction had 6 bases not matched to a gene; V was cut back by 5 bases and J by 8 bases. The CDR3 loop spans 13 amino acids.

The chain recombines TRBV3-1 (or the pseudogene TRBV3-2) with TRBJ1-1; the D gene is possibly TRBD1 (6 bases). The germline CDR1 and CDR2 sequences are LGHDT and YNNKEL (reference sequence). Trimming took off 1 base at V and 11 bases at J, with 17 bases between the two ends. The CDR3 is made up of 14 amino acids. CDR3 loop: CASSQAGAAERAFF. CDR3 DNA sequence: TGTGCCAGCAGCCAAGCAGGGGCGGCCGAGAGGGCTTTCTTT.

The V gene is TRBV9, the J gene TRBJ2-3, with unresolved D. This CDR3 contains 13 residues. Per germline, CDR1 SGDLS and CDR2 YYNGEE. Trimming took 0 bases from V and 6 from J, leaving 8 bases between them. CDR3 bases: TGTGCCAGCAGCGTAGGTGTCGTGGATACGCAGTATTTT. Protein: CASSVGVVDTQYF.

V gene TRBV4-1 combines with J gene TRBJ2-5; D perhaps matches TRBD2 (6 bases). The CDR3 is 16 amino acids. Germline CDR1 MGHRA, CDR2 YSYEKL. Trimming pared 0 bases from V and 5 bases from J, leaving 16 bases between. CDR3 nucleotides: TGCGCCAGCAGCCAAGAAGGTGGGGGGTATGGGGAGACCCAGTACTTC. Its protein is CASSQEGGGYGETQYF.

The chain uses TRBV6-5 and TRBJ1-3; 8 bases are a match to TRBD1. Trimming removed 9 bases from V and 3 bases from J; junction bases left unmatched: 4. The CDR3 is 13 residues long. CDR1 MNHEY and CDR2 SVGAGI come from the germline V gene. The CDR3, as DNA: TGTGCCAGTCAGGGGGCAGGTGGAAACACCATATATTTT. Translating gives CASQGAGGNTIYF.